A selection of T cell receptor beta chains follows, all from one sample in a study of T cells after posttransplantation cyclophosphamide. Method: immunoSEQ multiplex PCR; TCRdb's copy keeps in-frame clones and lacks some. The sample counts around 26,000 clones, none seen once; the ten largest own about 2%. The source was PBMCs, collected after allogeneic stem cell transplant with posttransplant cyclophosphamide. The receptors stem from a male patient younger than 35 who received an allogeneic stem cell transplant from a related donor, was CMV-positive, and had no GVHD. Some T cells may be transferred from the graft donor. Both conserved end residues are part of each CDR3. D genes are given only for firm matches. Size values are once, few and many counts, or a class for expanded clones, and some rows have none.

j_call clone_size v_call d_call cdr3_nt cdr3_aa
TRBJ2-5 many TRBV7-2 TRBD2 TGTGCCAGCAGCCGGCCGGGACTAGCGGGTCGAGAGACCCAGTACTTC CASSRPGLAGRETQYF
TRBJ1-5 many TRBV2 TRBD1 TGTGCCAGCAGCAGACAGGGAGCGCGCAATCAGCCCCAGCATTTT CASSRQGARNQPQHF
TRBJ1-2 many TRBV5-1 - TGCGCCAGCAGCTTTTCCGGGAATGGCTACACCTTC CASSFSGNGYTF
TRBJ1-1 many TRBV6-1 - TGTGCCAGCACTCTGGGACAACTGAACACTGAAGCTTTCTTT CASTLGQLNTEAFF
TRBJ2-1 - TRBV25-1 TRBD2 TGTGCCAGCAGTCAACTAGCGGGAGCTGAGCAGTTCTTC CASSQLAGAEQFF
TRBJ2-1 many TRBV7-9 - TGTGCCAGCAGCTCGCGAAGGGGGAGCTCCTACAATGAGCAGTTCTTC CASSSRRGSSYNEQFF
TRBJ2-3 many TRBV7-9 TRBD2 TGTGCCAGCAGCTTAAGGTTAGCGGGACTTGGTACAGATACGCAGTATTTT CASSLRLAGLGTDTQYF
TRBJ2-1 many TRBV7-8 TRBD2 TGTGCCAGCAGCTCCGGACTAGCGGGAGTGAGTGAGCAGTTCTTC CASSSGLAGVSEQFF
TRBJ1-4 many TRBV4-1 TRBD1 TGCGCCAGCAGCCAAGGTAGGGGGCTCGATGAAAAACTGTTTTTT CASSQGRGLDEKLFF
TRBJ1-1 many TRBV18 - TGTGCCAGCTCTCTTGGGGGCTCGAACACTGAAGCTTTCTTT CASSLGGSNTEAFF
TRBJ2-7 many TRBV5-1 - TGCGCCAGCAGCTTGGTCCAGGAAAGGGGGGAGCAGTACTTC CASSLVQERGEQYF
TRBJ2-2 many TRBV27 - TGTGCCAGCAGTACCCGGGACACCAACACCGGGGAGCTGTTTTTT CASSTRDTNTGELFF
TRBJ2-7 many TRBV28 TRBD1 TGTGCCAGCAGGCCCCCGGACAGGGAATTCCGGCAGTACTTC CASRPPDREFRQYF
TRBJ1-2 many TRBV10-3 - TGTGCCACCAGACGGGACAAAACTAACTATGGCTACACCTTC CATRRDKTNYGYTF
TRBJ2-7 - TRBV4-1 - TGCGCCAGCAGCCAAGATCGGTCAGAGGGCGAGCAGTACTTC CASSQDRSEGEQYF
TRBJ2-1 - TRBV29-1 - TGCGGCGTTGAGGGGGCGGGGGGCCGAGGGGAGCAGTTCTTC CGVEGAGGRGEQFF
TRBJ2-7 many TRBV2 TRBD2 TGTGCCAGCAGTGAGGACGGACTAGCTGCCCTCGAGCAGTACTTC CASSEDGLAALEQYF
TRBJ2-7 many TRBV19 TRBD2 TGTGCCAGTAGTACGAAGCGGGGTATGACGTCTAACGAGCAGTACTTC CASSTKRGMTSNEQYF
TRBJ1-6 - TRBV6-5 TRBD1 TGTGCCACCTACAGGGGCCGCGGCTTAGGGTCACCCCTCCACTTT CATYRGRGLGSPLHF
TRBJ2-1 many TRBV18 - TGTGCCAGCTCACCACCCTTGGCTAGGAGCTCCTACAATGAGCAGTTCTTC CASSPPLARSSYNEQFF
TRBJ2-1 many TRBV9 TRBD2 TGTGCCAGCAGCGGGACTAGCGGGAGAGAGCAGTTCTTC CASSGTSGREQFF
TRBJ2-7 many TRBV28 TRBD1 TGTGCCAGCAACCCCGACAGGGGATACGAGCAGTACTTC CASNPDRGYEQYF
TRBJ1-2 medium-sized TRBV4-1 TRBD1 TGCGCCAGCAGCCCGACAGGGGGGTCCTATGGCTACACCTTC CASSPTGGSYGYTF
TRBJ2-3 many TRBV28 TRBD2 TGTGCCAGCACCCAAGGGCTAGCGGGAGGTCCAGATACGCAGTATTTT CASTQGLAGGPDTQYF
TRBJ1-6 many TRBV7-9 - TGTGCCAGCAGCTTAAGGGGGGGCTATGGGTCACCCCTCCACTTT CASSLRGGYGSPLHF
TRBJ2-6 many TRBV10-3 - TGTGCCATCAGTGACCCTAAAGGGGCCAACGTCCTGACTTTC CAISDPKGANVLTF
TRBJ2-5 many TRBV11-2 TRBD1 TGTGCCAGCAGCTTAGCCAGCAGGGGGTATATAGAGACCCAGTACTTC CASSLASRGYIETQYF
TRBJ2-7 many TRBV28 TRBD1 TGTGCCAGCAGTTTATGGGACAGGGGCCACGAGCAGTACTTC CASSLWDRGHEQYF
TRBJ1-6 many TRBV6-5 - TGTGCCAGCAGTTTCGTCGCCCGGGGATCACCCCTCCACTTT CASSFVARGSPLHF
TRBJ2-5 many TRBV10-3 - TGTGCCATGGGGTCTAGCGACCAAGAGACCCAGTACTTC CAMGSSDQETQYF
TRBJ2-5 many TRBV7-2 TRBD2 TGTGCCAGCAGCTTAAACGGGAGGGCCGTGGAGACCCAGTACTTC CASSLNGRAVETQYF
TRBJ2-1 many TRBV4-2 TRBD2 TGTGCCAGCAGCCAAATGATTACTAGCGGGACCTACAATGAGCAGTTCTTC CASSQMITSGTYNEQFF
TRBJ1-6 few TRBV4-3 - TGCGCCAGCAGCCTTAAACAAGGGGTGGGGGCTTATAATTCACCCCTCCACTTT CASSLKQGVGAYNSPLHF
TRBJ1-6 many TRBV28 TRBD1 TGTGCCAGCAGTTTATCTCCGGGACAGGTTAATTCACCCCTCCACTTT CASSLSPGQVNSPLHF
TRBJ2-3 many TRBV5-1 TRBD2 TGCGCCAGCAGCTTGGGACTAGCGGGAGGGCCTAGCGATACGCAGTATTTT CASSLGLAGGPSDTQYF
TRBJ2-3 many TRBV7-9 TRBD2 TGTGCCAGCAGCTTCAGCGGGGGGTTTACAGATACGCAGTATTTT CASSFSGGFTDTQYF
TRBJ2-1 many TRBV4-2 TRBD2 TGTGCCAGCAGCTTTGCGGGGGTCCTAGCTATGAATGAGCAGTTCTTC CASSFAGVLAMNEQFF
TRBJ1-1 many TRBV4-2 - TGTGCCAGCAGCCAAGGACAGGAGACGAACACTGAAGCTTTCTTT CASSQGQETNTEAFF
TRBJ1-1 many TRBV19 TRBD1 TGTGCCAGTAGTCATAGGGGGCGGAACACTGAAGCTTTCTTT CASSHRGRNTEAFF
TRBJ1-4 many TRBV18 - TGTGCCAGCACACGACAGGCCACCTCAACTAATGAAAAACTGTTTTTT CASTRQATSTNEKLFF
TRBJ1-2 many TRBV12-5 - TGTGCTAGTGGTTTGAGTAGCTACTATGGCTACACCTTC CASGLSSYYGYTF
TRBJ1-5 many TRBV10-2 TRBD1 TGCGCCAGCAGAGGGACAGGGGAACCTGATCAGCCCCAGCATTTT CASRGTGEPDQPQHF
TRBJ2-2 many TRBV9 - TGTGCCAGCAGCGTACTAGCGCCCGGGAACACCGGGGAGCTGTTTTTT CASSVLAPGNTGELFF
TRBJ2-3 many TRBV5-5 - TGTGCCAGCAAGAGACTCGCGACGGGAGTAGTCACAGATACGCAGTATTTT CASKRLATGVVTDTQYF
TRBJ2-7 many TRBV5-1 TRBD2 TGCGCCAGCAGCTCGCGCGGGGGGGCCCGAGGCGAGCAGTACTTC CASSSRGGARGEQYF
TRBJ1-1 many TRBV28 TRBD1 TGTGCCAGCAGTTCCCCAGGGGGCACTGAAGCTTTCTTT CASSSPGGTEAFF
TRBJ2-7 few TRBV27 TRBD1 TGTGCCAGCAGTGACCGGGACAGGGGGTACGAGCAGTACTTC CASSDRDRGYEQYF
TRBJ2-2 many TRBV7-9 - TGTGCCAGCCACAGGTACTACGCCGGGGAGCTGTTTTTT CASHRYYAGELFF
TRBJ2-1 many TRBV18 TRBD1 TGTGCCAGCTCTCGAACAGGGGACGAGCAGTTCTTC CASSRTGDEQFF
TRBJ2-7 many TRBV6-5 TRBD1 TGTGCCAGTAGCAGACAGGGCTTTGAGCAGTACTTC CASSRQGFEQYF